The rows below give T cell receptor beta chains drawn from one sample of a study of blood T cells in healthy people across ages. TCRdb called the 5' RACE reads again in MiXCR, with one record for every CDR3 protein. The table records about 580,000 distinct CDR3 sequences, around half of them present only once. Sequenced: blood. Source of these receptors: a man aged 80 or over in good health. Each CDR3 is given with its conserved first and last residue. The order of the fields is CDR3 length, J gene, V gene, D gene, CDR3 protein. D genes are given only for firm matches.

cdr3_length: 16
j_call: .
v_call: TRBV4-3
d_call: .
cdr3_aa: CASSQEEGFSYNEQYF

cdr3_length: 14
j_call: TRBJ2-7
v_call: TRBV19
d_call: TRBD2
cdr3_aa: CASSLTAGVHEQYF

cdr3_length: 11
j_call: .
v_call: TRBV24-1
d_call: TRBD1
cdr3_aa: CATGDRDEQYF

cdr3_length: 18
j_call: TRBJ1-2
v_call: TRBV4-3
d_call: .
cdr3_aa: CASSQDRTEGGGIYGYTF

cdr3_length: 13
j_call: TRBJ2-7
v_call: TRBV20-1
d_call: .
cdr3_aa: CSANMDGTYEQYF

cdr3_length: 16
j_call: TRBJ1-4
v_call: TRBV12-3/TRBV12-4
d_call: .
cdr3_aa: CASKPPSVATNEKLFF

cdr3_length: 15
j_call: TRBJ2-3
v_call: TRBV5-1
d_call: .
cdr3_aa: CASSWPRGEADTQYF

cdr3_length: 14
j_call: TRBJ2-1
v_call: TRBV9
d_call: .
cdr3_aa: CASSVGGETNEQFF

cdr3_length: 16
j_call: TRBJ2-1
v_call: TRBV20-1
d_call: .
cdr3_aa: CSARAWVSSSYNEQFF

cdr3_length: 14
j_call: TRBJ2-3
v_call: TRBV7-9
d_call: .
cdr3_aa: CASTTRGSTDTQYF

cdr3_length: 14
j_call: TRBJ2-5
v_call: TRBV25-1
d_call: TRBD1
cdr3_aa: CASTLTGGVETQYF

cdr3_length: 17
j_call: TRBJ2-1
v_call: TRBV15
d_call: .
cdr3_aa: CATSRDLGRADHNEQFF

cdr3_length: 15
j_call: TRBJ1-4
v_call: TRBV16
d_call: TRBD1
cdr3_aa: CASSPETGPGEKLFF

cdr3_length: 15
j_call: .
v_call: TRBV5-1
d_call: .
cdr3_aa: CASSLEGNSLGTQYF

cdr3_length: 15
j_call: TRBJ1-2
v_call: TRBV7-2
d_call: .
cdr3_aa: CASSRPATPLWGYTF

cdr3_length: 14
j_call: TRBJ2-3
v_call: TRBV10-3
d_call: .
cdr3_aa: CAISDPPRTDTQYF